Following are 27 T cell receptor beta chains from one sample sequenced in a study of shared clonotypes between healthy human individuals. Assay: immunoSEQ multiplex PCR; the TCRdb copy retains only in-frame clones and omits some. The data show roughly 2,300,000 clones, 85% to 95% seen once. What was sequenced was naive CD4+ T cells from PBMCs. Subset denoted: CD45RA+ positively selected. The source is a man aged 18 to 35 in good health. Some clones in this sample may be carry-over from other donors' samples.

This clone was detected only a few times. The CDR3 DNA follows: TGTGCCAGCAGCTCGGACAGAAGATCACAGCCCCAGCATTTT. This gives the protein CASSSDRRSQPQHF. The V gene is TRBV7-8, the J gene TRBJ1-5, with D maybe TRBD1 (6 bases). CDR3 length equals 14 residues. The V end lost 4 bases, the J end lost 7 bases, and 14 bases lay between the germline ends. CDR1 is SGHVS and CDR2 is FQNEAQ in the germline V gene.

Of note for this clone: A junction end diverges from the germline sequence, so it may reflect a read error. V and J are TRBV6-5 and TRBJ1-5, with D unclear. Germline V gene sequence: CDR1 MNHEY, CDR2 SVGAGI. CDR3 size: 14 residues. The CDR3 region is CASSLSSSNQLQHF. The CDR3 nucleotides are TGTGCCAGCTCCCTCTCTAGTAGCAATCAGCTCCAGCATTTT.

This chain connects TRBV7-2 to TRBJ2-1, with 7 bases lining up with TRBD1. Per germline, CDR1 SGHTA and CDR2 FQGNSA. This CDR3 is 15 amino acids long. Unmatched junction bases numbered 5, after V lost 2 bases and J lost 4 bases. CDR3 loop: CASSLLPGGYNEQFF. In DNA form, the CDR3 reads TGTGCCAGCAGCTTATTGCCAGGGGGTTACAATGAGCAGTTCTTC.

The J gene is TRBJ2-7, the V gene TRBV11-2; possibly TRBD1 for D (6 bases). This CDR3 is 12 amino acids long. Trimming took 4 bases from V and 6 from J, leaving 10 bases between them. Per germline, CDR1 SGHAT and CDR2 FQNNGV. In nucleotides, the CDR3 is TGTGCCAGCAGCTCCCCCAGGGGCGAGCAGTACTTC. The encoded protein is CASSSPRGEQYF.

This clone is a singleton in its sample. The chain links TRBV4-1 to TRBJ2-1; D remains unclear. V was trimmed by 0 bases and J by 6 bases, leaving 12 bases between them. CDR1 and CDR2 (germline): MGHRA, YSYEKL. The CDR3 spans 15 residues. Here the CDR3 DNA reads TGCGCCAGCAGCCAAGATGATACCGCTCCCAATGAGCAGTTCTTC. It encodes CASSQDDTAPNEQFF.

The CDR3 sequence is CASSITGTSNGELFF. The DNA for the CDR3 is TGTGCCAGCAGCATCACCGGGACATCGAACGGGGAGCTGTTTTTT. The J gene is TRBJ2-2, the V gene TRBV9, with TRBD1 as a possible D gene (6 bases). Between the trimmed V and J ends, which lost 4 bases and 7 bases, there was a span of 17 bases. The V gene's germline CDR1 is SGDLS and CDR2 YYNGEE. CDR3 size: 15 residues.

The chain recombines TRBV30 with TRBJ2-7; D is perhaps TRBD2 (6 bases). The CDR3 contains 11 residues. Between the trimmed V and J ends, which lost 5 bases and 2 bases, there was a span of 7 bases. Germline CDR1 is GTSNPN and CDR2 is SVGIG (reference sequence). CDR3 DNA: TGTGCCTGGGGCGGGGCCTACGAGCAGTACTTC. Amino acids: CAWGGAYEQYF.

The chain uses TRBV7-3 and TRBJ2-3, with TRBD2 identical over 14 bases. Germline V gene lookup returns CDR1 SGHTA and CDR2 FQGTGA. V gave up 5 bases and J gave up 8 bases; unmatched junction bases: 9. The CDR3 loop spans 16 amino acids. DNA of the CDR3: TGTGCCAGCAGCCCGGGACTAGCGGGGGCACAGGGTACGCAGTATTTT. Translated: CASSPGLAGAQGTQYF.

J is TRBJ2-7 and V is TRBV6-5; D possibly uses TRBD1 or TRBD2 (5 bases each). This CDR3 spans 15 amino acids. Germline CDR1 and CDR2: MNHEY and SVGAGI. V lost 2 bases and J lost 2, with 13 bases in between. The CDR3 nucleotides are TGTGCCAGCAGTTACAGGCCTTGGGGGACCTACGAGCAGTACTTC. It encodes CASSYRPWGTYEQYF.

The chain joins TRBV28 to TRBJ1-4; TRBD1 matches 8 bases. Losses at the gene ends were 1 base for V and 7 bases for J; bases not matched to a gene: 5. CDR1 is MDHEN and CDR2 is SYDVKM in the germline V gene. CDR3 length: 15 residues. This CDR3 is CASSLLAGGVEKLFF. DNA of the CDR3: TGTGCCAGCAGTTTATTAGCAGGGGGCGTTGAAAAACTGTTTTTT.

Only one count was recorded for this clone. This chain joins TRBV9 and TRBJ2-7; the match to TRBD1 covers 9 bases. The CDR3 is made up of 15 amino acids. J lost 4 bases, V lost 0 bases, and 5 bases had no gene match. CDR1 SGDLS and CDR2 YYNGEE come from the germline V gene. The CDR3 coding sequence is TGTGCCAGCAGCGTAGCGGGGACAGGGAGGTACGAGCAGTACTTC. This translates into CASSVAGTGRYEQYF.

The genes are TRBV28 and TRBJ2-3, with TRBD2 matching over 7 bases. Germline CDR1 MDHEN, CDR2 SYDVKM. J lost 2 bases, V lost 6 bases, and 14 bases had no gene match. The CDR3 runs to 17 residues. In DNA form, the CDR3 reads TGTGCCAGCAGCGACCGCCGGGCTAGCGGATACACAGATACGCAGTATTTT. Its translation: CASSDRRASGYTDTQYF.

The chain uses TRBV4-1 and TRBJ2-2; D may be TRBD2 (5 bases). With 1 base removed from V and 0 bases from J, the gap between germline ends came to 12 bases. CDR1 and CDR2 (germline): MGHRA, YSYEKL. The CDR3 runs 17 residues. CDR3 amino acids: CASSQVRSAANTGELFF. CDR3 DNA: TGCGCCAGCAGCCAAGTACGTAGCGCCGCGAACACCGGGGAGCTGTTTTTT.

The CDR3 loop reads CASSLTSNEQYF. CDR3 DNA: TGTGCCAGCAGCTTGACTAGTAACGAGCAGTACTTC. V gene TRBV28 combines with J gene TRBJ2-7, with TRBD2 as a possible D gene (6 bases). The CDR3 sequence is 12 residues long. V was trimmed by 6 bases and J by 5 bases, leaving 11 bases between them. CDR1 is MDHEN, CDR2 SYDVKM, per germline.

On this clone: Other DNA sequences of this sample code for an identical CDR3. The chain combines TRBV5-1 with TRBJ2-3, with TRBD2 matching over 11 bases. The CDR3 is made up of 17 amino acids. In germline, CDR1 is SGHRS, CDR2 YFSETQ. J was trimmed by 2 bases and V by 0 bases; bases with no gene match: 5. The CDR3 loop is CASSLALAGGLTDTQYF. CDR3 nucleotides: TGCGCCAGCAGCTTGGCCCTAGCGGGAGGACTCACAGATACGCAGTATTTT. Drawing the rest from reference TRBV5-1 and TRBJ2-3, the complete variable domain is KAGVTQTPRYLIKTRGQQVTLSCSPISGHRSVSWYQQTPGQGLQFLFEYFSETQRNKGNFPGRFSGRQFSNSRSEMNVSTLELGDSALYLCASSLALAGGLTDTQYFGPGTRLTVL.

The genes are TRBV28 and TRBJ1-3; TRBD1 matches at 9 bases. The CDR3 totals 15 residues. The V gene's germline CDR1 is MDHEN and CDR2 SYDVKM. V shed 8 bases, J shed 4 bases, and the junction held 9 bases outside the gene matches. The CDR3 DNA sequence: TGTGCCAGCCGCCTACAGGGGGCGGAGGGAAACACCATATATTTT. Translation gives CASRLQGAEGNTIYF.

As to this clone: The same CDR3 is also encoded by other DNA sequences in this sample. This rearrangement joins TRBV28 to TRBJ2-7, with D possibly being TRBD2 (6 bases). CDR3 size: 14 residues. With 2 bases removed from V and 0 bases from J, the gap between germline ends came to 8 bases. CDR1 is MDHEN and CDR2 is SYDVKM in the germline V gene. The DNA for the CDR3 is TGTGCCAGCAGTTTAGGAGGGATCTCCTACGAGCAGTACTTC. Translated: CASSLGGISYEQYF.

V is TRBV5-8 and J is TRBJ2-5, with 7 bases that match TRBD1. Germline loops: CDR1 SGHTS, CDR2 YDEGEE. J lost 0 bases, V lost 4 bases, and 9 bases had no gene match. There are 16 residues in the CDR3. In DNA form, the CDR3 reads TGTGCCAGCAGCCCAAGACAGGGATCGTACCAAGAGACCCAGTACTTC. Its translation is CASSPRQGSYQETQYF.

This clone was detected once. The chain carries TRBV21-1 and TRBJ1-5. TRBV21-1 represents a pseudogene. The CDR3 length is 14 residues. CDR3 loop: CASDHGGSNQPQHF. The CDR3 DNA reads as TGTGCCAGCGATCACGGGGGGAGCAATCAGCCCCAGCATTTT.

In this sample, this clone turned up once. CDR3 sequence reads: CASSLGVDYEQYF. As DNA, the CDR3 is TGTGCCAGCAGTTTGGGGGTTGACTACGAGCAGTACTTC. The chain combines TRBV27 with TRBJ2-7; D could derive from TRBD1 or TRBD2 (5 bases each). With 3 bases removed from V and 3 bases from J, the gap between germline ends came to 9 bases. This CDR3 is built from 13 residues. Germline CDR1 MNHEY, CDR2 SMNVEV (reference sequence).

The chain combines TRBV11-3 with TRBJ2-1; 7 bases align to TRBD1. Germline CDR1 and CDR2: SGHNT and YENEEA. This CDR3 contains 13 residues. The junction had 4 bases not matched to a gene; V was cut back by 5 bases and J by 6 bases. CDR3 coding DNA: TGTGCCAGCAGCCCGACAGGGTTCAATGAGCAGTTCTTC. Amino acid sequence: CASSPTGFNEQFF.

The CDR3 bases are TGTGCCAGCAGCCCCACAGGGTGGGTCTATGGCTACACCTTC. Encoded protein: CASSPTGWVYGYTF. This chain uses TRBV21-1 with TRBJ1-2; the table's D call TRBD1 went unverified against the DNA. TRBV21-1 corresponds to a pseudogene. The CDR3 covers 14 residues.

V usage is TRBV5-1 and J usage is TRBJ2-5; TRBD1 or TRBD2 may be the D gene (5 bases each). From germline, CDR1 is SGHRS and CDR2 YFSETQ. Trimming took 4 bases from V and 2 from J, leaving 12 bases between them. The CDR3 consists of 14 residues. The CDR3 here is CASSLGEGQETQYF. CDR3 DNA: TGCGCCAGCAGCCTGGGCGAGGGGCAAGAGACCCAGTACTTC. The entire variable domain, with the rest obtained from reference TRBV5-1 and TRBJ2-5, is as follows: KAGVTQTPRYLIKTRGQQVTLSCSPISGHRSVSWYQQTPGQGLQFLFEYFSETQRNKGNFPGRFSGRQFSNSRSEMNVSTLELGDSALYLCASSLGEGQETQYFGPGTRLLVL.

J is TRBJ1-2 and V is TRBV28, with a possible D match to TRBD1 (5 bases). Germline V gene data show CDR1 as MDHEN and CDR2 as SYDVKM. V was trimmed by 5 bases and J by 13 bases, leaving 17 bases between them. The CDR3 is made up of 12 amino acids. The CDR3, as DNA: TGTGCCAGCAGTCCCAACATCTTCGGGGGCACCTTC. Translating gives CASSPNIFGGTF.

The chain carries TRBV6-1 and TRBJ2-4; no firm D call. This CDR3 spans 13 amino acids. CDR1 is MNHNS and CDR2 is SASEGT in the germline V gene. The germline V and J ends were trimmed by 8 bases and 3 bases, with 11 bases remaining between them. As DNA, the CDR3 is TGTGCCAGCCAAGGCGTCGTCAAAAACATTCAGTACTTC. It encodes CASQGVVKNIQYF.

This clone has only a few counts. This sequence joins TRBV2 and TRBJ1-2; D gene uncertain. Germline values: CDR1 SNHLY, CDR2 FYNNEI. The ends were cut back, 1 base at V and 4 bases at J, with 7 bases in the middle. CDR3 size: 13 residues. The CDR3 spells CASSEGMAYGYTF. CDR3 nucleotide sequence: TGTGCCAGCAGTGAAGGAATGGCCTATGGCTACACCTTC.

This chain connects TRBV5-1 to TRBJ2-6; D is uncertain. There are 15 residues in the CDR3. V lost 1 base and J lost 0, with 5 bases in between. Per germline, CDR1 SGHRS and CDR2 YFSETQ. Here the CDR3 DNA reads TGCGCCAGCAGCTTGCAGATCTCTGGGGCCAACGTCCTGACTTTC. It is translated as CASSLQISGANVLTF.